This T cell receptor (beta chain) was sequenced during a study of T cells in Graves' hyperthyroidism and ophthalmopathy. TCR beta CDR3 region amplification was performed from RNA transcripts. First-round RT-PCR targeting the TCR CDR3 was performed with the HTBI primer set. TCRdb re-derived calls from the multiplex PCR reads in MiXCR, one entry per CDR3 protein. The table includes around 690,000 distinct CDR3 sequences, roughly 17% detected once. For Graves' hyperthyroidism to be stable, ophthalmopathy could not progress within 18 months. The CDR3 has 16 residues. Trimming shortened V by 5 bases and J by 3 bases, and 20 bases separated the two germline ends. Germline V gene lookup returns CDR1 MDHEN and CDR2 SYDVKM.

The clonotype was recovered from a man in his forties or fifties with Graves' hyperthyroidism. Sequencing was performed on blood. The chain is built from TRBV28 and TRBJ2-7; the D is unclear. The DNA for the CDR3 is TGTGCCAGCAGTCCATCGCCCGCACGACACCTCTACGAGCAGTACTTC. Translating it yields CASSPSPARHLYEQYF.